This T cell receptor beta chain was identified in a study of cytomegalovirus exposure and HLA in healthy donors. Repertoires were generated with immunoSEQ multiplex PCR, while TCRdb's copy carries only in-frame clones and drops some. This sample has about 120,000 clones, with 89% found just once. Sample: PBMCs. The sequence came from a woman in her late teens or twenties in good health and CMV-seronegative.

The CDR3 nucleotides read TGTGCCAGCAGCACCCAGACATATCAAGAGACCCAGTACTTC. Its protein is CASSTQTYQETQYF. J is TRBJ2-5 and V is TRBV9; the D is unclear. This CDR3 contains 14 residues. Germline V gene sequence: CDR1 SGDLS, CDR2 YYNGEE. The V end was cut by 4 bases, the J end by 2 bases, with 12 bases between. Full variable domain (missing parts from reference TRBV9 and TRBJ2-5): DSGVTQTPKHLITATGQRVTLRCSPRSGDLSVYWYQQSLDQGLQFLIQYYNGEERAKGNILERFSAQQFPDLHSELNLSSLELGDSALYFCASSTQTYQETQYFGPGTRLLVL.